A single sample is the source of the 14 T cell receptor beta chains below, sequenced in a study of response to subunit inactivated influenza vaccine. One entry per CDR3 protein, called by TCRdb with MiXCR from the RT-PCR reads. The sample gives 500,000 to 600,000 distinct CDR3 sequences, less than 10% of which show up once; 13% is in the top ten. The sequences come from PBMCs from blood, collected less than 30 months after vaccination. The receptors stem from a man between 50 and 69 years old who received an inactivated influenza vaccine.

CDR3 amino acids: CASSSTPGTKWTYTQYF. CDR3 bases: TGTGCCAGCAGTTCAACTCCCGGGACTAAGTGGACCTATACGCAGTATTTT. V and J are TRBV27 and TRBJ2-3, with TRBD2 identical over 7 bases. V lost 4 bases, J lost 7 bases, and 17 bases stayed unmatched. The CDR3 covers 17 residues. Germline V lookup: CDR1 MNHEY, CDR2 SMNVEV (reference sequence).

This clonotype was detected only a few times. The chain links TRBV12-3 or TRBV12-4 to TRBJ2-5; 12 bases fit TRBD1. Losses at the gene ends were 5 bases for V and 3 bases for J; bases not matched to a gene: 10. CDR3 size: 17 residues. As DNA, the CDR3 is TGTGCCAGCAGTCTCCGCCGGGACAGGGGGCGAGAAGAGACCCAGTACTTC. Translated: CASSLRRDRGREETQYF.

This clonotype was picked up a small number of times. The rearrangement joins TRBV5-1 to TRBJ2-1; 9 bases are a match to TRBD2. The ends lost 0 bases at V and 12 bases at J; junction bases unmatched: 7. CDR1 and CDR2 from the germline V gene are SGHRS and YFSETQ. This CDR3 is 14 amino acids long. The CDR3 spells CASSLEALAGSQFF. CDR3 nucleotides: TGCGCCAGCAGCTTGGAGGCGCTAGCGGGATCGCAGTTCTTC.

The table lists this clonotype with many counts. The genes are TRBV29-1 and TRBJ2-5, with a tentative D call TRBD1 (6 bases). The germline V and J ends were trimmed by 4 bases and 4 bases, with 16 bases remaining between them. CDR1 and CDR2 from the germline V gene are SQVTM and ANQGSEA. The CDR3 contains 14 residues. The CDR3 loop reads CSVGPRTAVETQYF. The CDR3 region has the DNA TGCAGCGTTGGCCCGAGGACAGCGGTAGAGACCCAGTACTTC.

This clonotype was seen at least ten times. The chain joins TRBV4-1 to TRBJ2-3, with TRBD1 as a possible D gene (5 bases). V lost 0 bases to trimming and J lost 9 bases, with 16 bases between them. Germline lookup yields CDR1 MGHRA and CDR2 YSYEKL. CDR3 length equals 15 residues. The CDR3 spells CASSQDQGPVTTQYF. CDR3 DNA: TGCGCCAGCAGCCAAGATCAGGGCCCCGTGACGACGCAGTATTTT.

This clonotype has just a few counts. The genes are TRBV7-2 and TRBJ1-3, with D unclear. V gave up 5 bases and J gave up 0 bases, with 8 bases separating them. CDR1 and CDR2 (germline): SGHTA, FQGNSA. The CDR3 loop spans 14 amino acids. The CDR3 sequence: CASSLGRSGNTIYF. The CDR3 bases are TGTGCCAGCAGCCTCGGCCGCTCTGGAAACACCATATATTTT.

This clonotype has just a few counts. V is TRBV18 and J is TRBJ1-4, with D hard to call. Trimming pared 2 bases from V and 7 bases from J, leaving 8 bases between. Germline-derived CDR1 and CDR2 are KGHSH and LQKENI. There are 13 residues in the CDR3. CDR3 DNA: TGTGCCAGCTCACCAGTAGAAGGTGAAAAACTGTTTTTT. It is translated as CASSPVEGEKLFF.

V usage is TRBV7-8 and J usage is TRBJ2-5; 7 positions match TRBD1. Germline V lookup: CDR1 SGHVS, CDR2 FQNEAQ. V was clipped by 5 bases and J by 5 bases; unmatched bases: 14. The CDR3 sequence is 16 residues long. The CDR3 nucleotides are TGTGCCAGCAGCCTAAGGACAGGTGGTTTGTGGGAGACCCAGTACTTC. Amino acids: CASSLRTGGLWETQYF. Full variable domain (missing parts from reference TRBV7-8 and TRBJ2-5): GAGVSQSPRYKVAKRGQDVALRCDPISGHVSLFWYQQALGQGPEFLTYFQNEAQLDKSGLPSDRFFAERPEGSVSTLKIQRTQQEDSAVYLCASSLRTGGLWETQYFGPGTRLLVL.

This clonotype has only a few counts. This chain links TRBV28 with TRBJ2-7; D ambiguous. Trimming shortened V by 7 bases and J by 0 bases, and 10 bases separated the two germline ends. The CDR3 has 13 residues. Germline V gene data show CDR1 as MDHEN and CDR2 as SYDVKM. The CDR3 nucleotides are TGTGCCAGCAATAGGCCCGGCTCCTACGAGCAGTACTTC. This encodes CASNRPGSYEQYF.

The V call is TRBV4-2, the J call TRBJ2-3, with TRBD2 identical over 13 bases. The CDR3 extends over 15 amino acids. Germline CDR1 LGHNA, CDR2 YNFKEQ. V trimming: 4 bases; J trimming: 6 bases; junction bases outside the gene matches: 4. CDR3: CASSPTSGGVDTQYF. The CDR3 DNA sequence: TGTGCCAGCAGCCCCACTAGCGGGGGGGTCGATACGCAGTATTTT.

This clonotype appeared many times. J is TRBJ1-1 and V is TRBV5-1; tentative D call: TRBD1 (5 bases). V lost 3 bases, J lost 9 bases, and 15 bases lay in between. Germline CDR1 is SGHRS and CDR2 is YFSETQ. This CDR3 region has 13 residues. CDR3 in DNA: TGCGCCAGCAGCTCGTTGGGACGGTCTCAAGCTTTCTTT. This codes for CASSSLGRSQAFF.

V gene TRBV9 combines with J gene TRBJ2-5; 9 bases agree with TRBD2. Germline values: CDR1 SGDLS, CDR2 YYNGEE. The J segment lost 4 bases and the V segment lost 2 bases, leaving 9 bases of the junction unmatched. CDR3 length: 16 residues. For the CDR3, the DNA is TGTGCCAGCAGCGTTAGCGGGAGCGGGTCGGGAGAGACCCAGTACTTC. Residues: CASSVSGSGSGETQYF.

There are many counts of this clonotype. The CDR3 loop is CSAPGGVTDTQYF. CDR3 nucleotide sequence: TGCAGTGCTCCCGGGGGGGTAACGGATACGCAGTATTTT. The V call is TRBV20-1, the J call TRBJ2-3; 8 bases are shared with TRBD2. V was pared by 5 bases and J by 6 bases, with 7 bases of the junction left unmatched. The germline gives CDR1 DFQATT, CDR2 SNEGSKA (reference sequence). CDR3 size: 13 residues.

At least ten counts were recorded for this clonotype. This rearrangement joins TRBV9 to TRBJ2-1, with no clear D. The CDR3 contains 15 residues. CDR1 and CDR2 from the germline V gene are SGDLS and YYNGEE. The V end was cut by 4 bases, the J end by 3 bases, with 14 bases between. The CDR3 sequence is CASSPPRLGYNEQFF. In DNA form, the CDR3 reads TGTGCCAGCAGCCCCCCCCGTTTAGGCTACAATGAGCAGTTCTTC.